This section outlines one T cell receptor beta chain sequence together with its context. Its antigen is unknown. While the first cohort had about 610 subjects, the donors belonged to the separate validation cohort of roughly 130 subjects. These data originate in a study of cytomegalovirus exposure and HLA in healthy donors. Study-wide context: A subsequent analysis stated that the 90 to 150 validation repertoires were run on the same platform as the approximately 610 first-cohort repertoires. Findings and limits, study-wide: There were a few CMV-associated chains whose specificity for CMV antigens was confirmed in vitro.

The CDR3 runs to 14 residues. Germline V gives CDR1 LNHDA, CDR2 SQIVND (reference sequence). The ends lost 5 bases at V and 2 bases at J; junction bases unmatched: 3. Using immunoSEQ multiplex PCR, the repertoire was profiled, and TCRdb retains in-frame clones only, with some absent. This repertoire shows about 180,000 clones, 85% found once; its top ten account for approximately 15%. The chain joins TRBV19 to TRBJ2-7, with 10 bases that match TRBD1. The TCR originated in a young man in good health and CMV-seropositive. Sequencing input: PBMCs. CDR3 nucleotide sequence: TGTGCCAGTAGTCCAGGGACAGGGGCCTACGAGCAGTACTTC. It encodes CASSPGTGAYEQYF. The full variable domain, rest sourced from reference TRBV19 and TRBJ2-7, is DGGITQSPKYLFRKEGQNVTLSCEQNLNHDAMYWYRQDPGQGLRLIYYSQIVNDFQKGDIAEGYSVSREKKESFPLTVTSAQKNPTAFYLCASSPGTGAYEQYFGPGTRLTVT.